What follows are 8 T cell receptor beta chains derived from one specimen sequenced in a study of T-cell reconstitution after alpha-beta-depleted transplantation in children. The authors prepared the TCRbeta library with unique molecular identifiers. TCRdb passed the PCR reads through MiXCR, listing each CDR3 protein once. The profile covers some 220,000 distinct CDR3 sequences, with approximately 10% appearing a single time and about 30% taken by the ten largest. The material sequenced was PBMCs, taken before TCRalphabeta/CD19-depleted stem cell transplant. All receptors derive from a child less than two years old with acute myeloid leukemia, due to receive a stem cell transplant.

This clonotype was seen a handful of times. The chain is built from TRBV10-3 and TRBJ2-1; 9 bases match TRBD2. CDR3 length equals 16 residues. The V gene end was trimmed by 10 bases and the J gene end by 1 base; junction bases not matched to a gene: 11. Germline CDR1 is ENHRY and CDR2 is SYGVKD. This chain's CDR3 is CATQAGGPRSYNEQFF. The CDR3 coding sequence is TGTGCCACCCAGGCGGGAGGGCCGAGGTCCTACAATGAGCAGTTCTTC.

This clonotype was detected only once. Sequence at one end of the junction differs from germline and may be a read error. The chain employs TRBV7-2 and TRBJ1-3; TRBD1 matches 8 bases. Germline assignment: CDR1 SGHTA and CDR2 FQGNSA. The CDR3 has 16 amino acids. The CDR3 DNA is TGTGCCAGCAGCTTAGGGGGGACAGGTCTTGGAAACAGCATATATTTT. It yields the protein CASSLGGTGLGNSIYF.

The J gene is TRBJ1-6, the V gene TRBV5-1; D call uncertain. CDR3 size: 13 residues. V lost 0 bases to trimming and J lost 19 bases, with 17 bases between them. The V gene's germline CDR1 is SGHRS and CDR2 YFSETQ. CDR3 protein: CASSLEGGGRSHF. As DNA, the CDR3 is TGCGCCAGCAGCTTGGAAGGCGGCGGCAGATCTCACTTT.

This clonotype was seen repeatedly, ten times or more. The genes are TRBV20-1 and TRBJ2-7; TRBD2 is a possible D gene (6 bases). V lost 4 bases to trimming and J lost 0 bases, with 13 bases between them. CDR3 size: 14 residues. The germline V gene has CDR1 DFQATT and CDR2 SNEGSKA (reference sequence). CDR3 nucleotide sequence: TGCAGTGCTACGCGGGGCCCTAGCTCCTACGAGCAGTACTTC. Amino acids: CSATRGPSSYEQYF.

The table lists this clonotype with many counts. This chain's CDR3 is CSVVGGQGLSEQYF. CDR3 DNA sequence: TGCAGCGTTGTGGGTGGACAGGGCTTATCCGAGCAGTACTTC. The chain joins TRBV29-1 to TRBJ2-7, with 8 nucleotides matching TRBD1. Trimming cost V 4 bases and J 6 bases; bases outside gene matches: 11. CDR1 and CDR2 from the germline V gene are SQVTM and ANQGSEA. This CDR3 has 14 residues.

This clonotype was recorded at least ten times. This chain links TRBV21-1 with TRBJ2-7; TRBD2 is the table's D call and was not checked against the DNA. TRBV21-1 is a pseudogene locus. CDR3 length: 13 residues. As DNA, the CDR3 is TGTGCCAGCATCAAAGAGGAGGGCAGGGAGCAGTACTTC. This codes for CASIKEEGREQYF.

This clonotype showed up many times. The chain joins TRBV24-1 to TRBJ1-1, with 8 nucleotides matching TRBD1. Germline V CDR1 and CDR2: KGHDR, SFDVKD. This CDR3 spans 12 amino acids. J was trimmed by 11 bases and V by 2 bases; bases with no gene match: 3. Here the CDR3 reads CATSDSDREAFF. The CDR3 DNA is TGTGCCACCAGTGATTCGGACAGGGAGGCTTTCTTT.

This clonotype was seen many times. V and J are TRBV19 and TRBJ1-1; a possible D gene is TRBD1 (6 bases). V lost 3 bases to trimming and J lost 4 bases, with 12 bases between them. The CDR3 consists of 14 residues. CDR1 and CDR2 from the germline V gene are LNHDA and SQIVND (reference sequence). CDR3 bases: TGTGCCAGTAGTATCCGAACAGGGTCCACTGAAGCTTTCTTT. This translates into CASSIRTGSTEAFF.